This is a list of T cell receptor beta chains from one sample in a study of T cell changes during pregnancy in multiple sclerosis. Only in-frame clones appear in the TCRdb table, and some are missing; sequencing was by immunoSEQ multiplex PCR. This table holds about 30,000 clones, over 80% found once. Sequencing used CD8+ T cells from peripheral blood mononuclear cells, obtained before pregnancy. Receptors were obtained from a female donor with multiple sclerosis, enrolled in a pregnancy study. The CDR3 runs from the conserved cysteine through the conserved F or W. Only part of the rows carry a size: once, few, many, or a class if the clone is expanded.

abundance,j_gene,v_gene,CDR3aa
NA,TRBJ2-5,TRBV6-5,CAGSRDYHQETQYF
once,TRBJ2-7,TRBV7-9,CASSLGYGTSQTYEQYF
NA,TRBJ2-7,TRBV5-1,CASSLESGRYEQYF
NA,TRBJ1-3,TRBV5-8,CASSLQGNTIYF
NA,TRBJ1-4,TRBV7-9,CASSPGTANEKLFF
NA,TRBJ2-2,TRBV9,CASSVVGTNTGELFF
NA,TRBJ1-3,TRBV5-5,CASSGGKSSGNTIYF
NA,TRBJ1-3,TRBV10-3,CAISNRGEDTIYF
NA,TRBJ1-1,TRBV29-1,CSVPGMNTEAFF
NA,TRBJ1-3,TRBV4-1,CASSQAWGVVPGNTIYF
NA,TRBJ2-2,TRBV19,CASSRQKLARTGELFF
once,TRBJ1-2,TRBV30,CAWSSITDSRTYGYTF
NA,TRBJ2-2,TRBV13,CASSSSGTTSWGGELFF
NA,TRBJ2-3,TRBV4-3,CASSQEGTSALDTQYF
NA,TRBJ1-1,TRBV9,CASSVGGNMNTEAFF
NA,TRBJ1-1,TRBV6-6,CASSARDRGVPEAFF
NA,TRBJ1-6,TRBV5-6,CASSLLYNSPLHF
NA,TRBJ2-3,TRBV2,CASSQPFSGMADTQYF
NA,TRBJ2-7,TRBV11-2,CASTLAGGPLSYEQYF
NA,TRBJ2-1,TRBV5-6,CASSLDPGNEQFF
NA,TRBJ2-7,TRBV4-2,CASSQGASGSYEQYF
once,TRBJ2-3,TRBV7-6,CASSSWTSGDTDTQYF
NA,TRBJ2-3,TRBV4-3,CASSQDRLAGLDTQYF
NA,TRBJ2-2,TRBV12-2,CASRRGLAGGQGGELFF
once,TRBJ2-1,TRBV19,CASSPNRGWLFF
NA,TRBJ2-3,TRBV7-9,CASSHTGTSGFFTDTQYF
NA,TRBJ2-1,TRBV15,CATNPEGSTSEQFF
NA,TRBJ2-5,TRBV27,CASSSDSQETQYF
medium-sized,TRBJ1-2,TRBV4-1,CASSQRQGDMNYGYTF
NA,TRBJ2-7,TRBV12-5,CASGLVVSGSPFYEQYF
NA,TRBJ2-3,TRBV7-3,CASSPGPSTDTQYF
NA,TRBJ2-7,TRBV27,CASSGGRVVYEQYF
NA,TRBJ2-3,TRBV6-6,CASSNWGQGATGTQYF
few,TRBJ2-7,TRBV7-2,CASSFPDRGRDEQYF
NA,TRBJ2-1,TRBV28,CASSPPREVLNEQFF
NA,TRBJ1-5,TRBV28,CASSFPGTGGNQPQHF
NA,TRBJ2-1,TRBV7-9,CASWESGRSGEYNEQFF
few,TRBJ2-1,TRBV15,CATSRDRKGGYNEQFF
NA,TRBJ1-2,TRBV7-2,CASSLAVDREIYGYTF
once,TRBJ2-1,TRBV4-1,CASSQRQTYEQFF
NA,TRBJ1-4,TRBV11-2,CASSLGGARGEKLFF
NA,TRBJ2-7,TRBV28,CASSLVAGVGYEQYF
NA,TRBJ2-4,TRBV5-8,CARPGTSGLNIQYF
NA,TRBJ2-3,TRBV7-3,CASSPTGGRTDTQYF
NA,TRBJ1-1,TRBV19,CATTQGATNTEAFF
once,TRBJ2-1,TRBV7-2,CASSSDRSGSSYNEQFF
few,TRBJ1-1,TRBV5-5,CASSLAWRAGNTEAFF
NA,TRBJ2-1,TRBV5-1,CASSLAGQSLNEQFF
NA,TRBJ2-2,TRBV19,CASSTGQGIASDTGELFF
few,TRBJ2-3,TRBV6-4,CASSSGTSTDTQYF